This TCR beta chain was retrieved from a study of cytomegalovirus exposure and HLA in healthy donors. At the level of the study: Within the Caucasian-associated ancestry cluster were more than 75% of the roughly 400 genotyped donors. Study-wide findings and caveats: Trimming of TCR beta V- and J-genes showed a link, identified in a later analysis, to a missense DCLRE1C variant. An Asian-associated ancestry cluster reportedly showed fewer N-insertions than the roughly 600-donor mean in a later analysis. The investigators catalogued some 150 TCR beta chains as cytomegalovirus-associated.

The CDR3 is made up of 10 amino acids. Germline-derived CDR1 and CDR2 are SQVTM and ANQGSEA. Points on this clone: Antigen specificity is unknown. Its ends do not fully match the called genes, so a read error is possible.

This PCR relied on a set of 60 Vbeta primers and 13 Jbeta primers. Clones were read by immunoSEQ multiplex PCR, and TCRdb kept only the in-frame ones, dropping some. Counted here are more than 40,000 clones, roughly half occurring once; the ten biggest clones make up about 6.3%. The chain has TRBV29-1 and TRBJ2-7; no definite D call. Specimen: PBMCs. The clonotype was recovered from a man aged 60 to 69 in good health and CMV-seronegative. The CDR3, as DNA: TGCAGCGTTTTATCCTACGGGCAGTACTTC. Translated: CSVLSYGQYF.